This entry features one T cell receptor beta chain sequence. This sample was taken from a study of blood T cell repertoires in COVID-19. For the study at large: The United States, Italy and Spain provided the acute and convalescent COVID-19 samples. T cells, B-cell-depleted T cells, or PBMCs supplied cDNA or gDNA.

Germline values: CDR1 MNHNS, CDR2 SASEGT. With V trimmed by 2 bases and J by 3 bases, 9 bases remained unmatched. CDR3 length equals 16 residues. Original analysis: Nucleated cell number was recorded as an estimate derived from reference gene primer amplification. Some clones are missing from TCRdb's copy, which holds only in-frame ones; the method was immunoSEQ multiplex PCR. The V and J calls and clone size were taken over from that table, and D and trimming were inferred from the DNA. The sample carries about 230,000 clones, over 80% recorded once. This chain connects TRBV6-1 to TRBJ1-1, with TRBD1 identical over 7 bases. The receptor was isolated from a woman in her 70s with active or convalescent COVID-19. Sequencing input: peripheral blood. The CDR3 loop reads CASSELRNRGYTEAFF. CDR3 bases: TGTGCCAGCAGTGAACTTAGGAACAGGGGCTACACTGAAGCTTTCTTT.